This T cell receptor beta chain was found in a study of T cell clonality in common variable immunodeficiency. This clone was seen ten or more times. No antigen is known for it. The CDR3 end falls 3 residues outside the read, so it is completed with the germline J gene. Method: immunoSEQ multiplex PCR; TCRdb's copy keeps in-frame clones and lacks some. This sample carries 40,000 to 45,000 clones, none of them present only once. Trimming removed 10 bases from V and 2 bases from J; junction bases left unmatched: 7. Germline CDR1 SGHTA, CDR2 FQGNSA. The CDR3 contains 13 residues. Findings of the study overall: TCRbeta clonality was increased in CVID versus healthy controls.

The sequenced sample was peripheral blood mononuclear cells. The receptor was isolated from a person between 18 and 75 years old in good health. The V and J genes are TRBV7-2 and TRBJ2-5; 7 bases map to TRBD2. The CDR3 is CATGGSRQETQYF. The part of the CDR3 DNA that was read is TGTGCCACCGGGGGGAGTCGACAAGAGACC.